This T cell receptor beta chain originates from a study of vaccination and CD4 T cells after COVID-19. Treatment: approximately 9-day PBMC culture with coronavirus spike peptide pools or control peptides (ViraFEST assay). Researchers used the Oncomine TCR Beta short-read assay to sequence DNA from cultured CD4+ T cells. Each CDR3 protein gets one entry after TCRdb re-called the PCR reads with MiXCR. The top ten clones hold 34% of a sample with about 7,300 distinct CDR3 sequences, approximately 55% of them seen once. This clonotype was detected only a few times. Antigen: not known. Trimming stripped 0 bases from V and 1 base from J, with 5 bases between. Germline V gene sequence: CDR1 SGHRS, CDR2 YFSETQ. The CDR3 extends over 14 amino acids.

The rearrangement joins TRBV5-1 to TRBJ2-4, with no clear D. The sequenced material came from CD4+ T cells from blood, cultured in vitro. This receptor was taken from a human donor who had recovered from COVID-19. CDR3 amino acids: CASSLGGAKNIQYF. Here the CDR3 DNA reads TGCGCCAGCAGCTTGGGTGGGGCCAAAAACATTCAGTACTTC.